This TCR beta chain was recovered during a study of blood T cell repertoires in COVID-19. This clone was detected a few times. Libraries were prepared by immunoSEQ multiplex PCR; TCRdb keeps only in-frame clonotypes and omits some of them. Of about 180,000 clones listed, 80% to 85% are singletons. The CDR3 runs 14 residues. The ends were cut back, 4 bases at V and 13 bases at J, with 22 bases in the middle. CDR1 SNHLY and CDR2 FYNNEI come from the germline V gene. The sequence came from a woman between 65 and 79 years old with COVID-19, enrolled during active disease. V gene TRBV2 combines with J gene TRBJ1-2; possibly TRBD1 for D (6 bases). Sequencing was done on a sample of peripheral blood. Here the CDR3 DNA reads TGTGCCAGCAGTGGGGGCGACAGGATTTGGAGTTTCACCTTC. Its protein product is CASSGGDRIWSFTF.